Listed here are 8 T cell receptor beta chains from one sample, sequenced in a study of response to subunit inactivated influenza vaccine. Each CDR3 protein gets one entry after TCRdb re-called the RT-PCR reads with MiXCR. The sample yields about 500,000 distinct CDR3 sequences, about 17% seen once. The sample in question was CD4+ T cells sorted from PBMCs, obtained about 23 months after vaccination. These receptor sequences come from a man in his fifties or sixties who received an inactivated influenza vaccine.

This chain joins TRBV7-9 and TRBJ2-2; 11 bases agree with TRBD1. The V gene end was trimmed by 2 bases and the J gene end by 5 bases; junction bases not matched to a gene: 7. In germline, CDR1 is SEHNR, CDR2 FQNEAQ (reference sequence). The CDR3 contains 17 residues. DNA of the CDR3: TGTGCCAGCAGCTTACTGGACAGGGGGCGCGTAACCGGGGAGCTGTTTTTT. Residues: CASSLLDRGRVTGELFF.

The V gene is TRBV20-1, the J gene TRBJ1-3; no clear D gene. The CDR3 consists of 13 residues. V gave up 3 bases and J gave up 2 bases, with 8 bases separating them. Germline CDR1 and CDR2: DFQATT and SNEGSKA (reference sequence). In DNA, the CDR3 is TGCAGTGCTAGCCCCGATACTGGAAACACCATATATTTT. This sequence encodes CSASPDTGNTIYF.

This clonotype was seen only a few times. The CDR3 region has the DNA TGTGCCAGCAGTTACTCTGGGACTAGCGGGAGTCGCAATGAGCAGTTCTTC. It translates to CASSYSGTSGSRNEQFF. This chain connects TRBV6-5 to TRBJ2-1, with 14 bases that match TRBD2. The CDR3 has 17 amino acids. Germline values: CDR1 MNHEY, CDR2 SVGAGI. V gave up 0 bases and J gave up 6 bases; unmatched junction bases: 4.

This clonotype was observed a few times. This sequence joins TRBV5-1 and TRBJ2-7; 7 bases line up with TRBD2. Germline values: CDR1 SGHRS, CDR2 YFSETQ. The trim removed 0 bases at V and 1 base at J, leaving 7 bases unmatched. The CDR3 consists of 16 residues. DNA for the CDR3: TGCGCCAGCAGCTTGGAGGCCCGCGGGGGTTCCTACGAGCAGTACTTC. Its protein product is CASSLEARGGSYEQYF.

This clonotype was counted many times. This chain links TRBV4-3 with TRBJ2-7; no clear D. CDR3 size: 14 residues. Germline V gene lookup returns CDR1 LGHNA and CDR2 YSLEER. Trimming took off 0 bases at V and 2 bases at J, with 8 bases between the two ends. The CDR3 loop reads CASSQDQAAYEQYF. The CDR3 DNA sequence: TGCGCCAGCAGCCAAGATCAGGCAGCCTACGAGCAGTACTTC.

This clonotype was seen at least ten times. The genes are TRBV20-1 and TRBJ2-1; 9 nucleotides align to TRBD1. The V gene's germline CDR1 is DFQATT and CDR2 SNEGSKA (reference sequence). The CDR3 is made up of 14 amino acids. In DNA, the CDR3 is TGCAGCCTCACCTCGGGACAGGGTATATATGAGCAGTTCTTC. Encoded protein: CSLTSGQGIYEQFF.

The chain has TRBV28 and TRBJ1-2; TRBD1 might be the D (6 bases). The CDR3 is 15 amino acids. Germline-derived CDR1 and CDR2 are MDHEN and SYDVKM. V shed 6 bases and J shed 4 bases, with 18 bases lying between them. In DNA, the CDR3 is TGTGCCAGCAGCGAAGGGGGGCTCAGGGGCTATGGCTACACCTTC. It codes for CASSEGGLRGYGYTF.

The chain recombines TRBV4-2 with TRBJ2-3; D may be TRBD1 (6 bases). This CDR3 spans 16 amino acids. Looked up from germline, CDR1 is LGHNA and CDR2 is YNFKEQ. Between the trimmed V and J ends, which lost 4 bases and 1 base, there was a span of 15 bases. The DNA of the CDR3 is TGTGCCAGCAGCCCAAGACAGGTCTTGGGCACAGATACGCAGTATTTT. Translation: CASSPRQVLGTDTQYF.